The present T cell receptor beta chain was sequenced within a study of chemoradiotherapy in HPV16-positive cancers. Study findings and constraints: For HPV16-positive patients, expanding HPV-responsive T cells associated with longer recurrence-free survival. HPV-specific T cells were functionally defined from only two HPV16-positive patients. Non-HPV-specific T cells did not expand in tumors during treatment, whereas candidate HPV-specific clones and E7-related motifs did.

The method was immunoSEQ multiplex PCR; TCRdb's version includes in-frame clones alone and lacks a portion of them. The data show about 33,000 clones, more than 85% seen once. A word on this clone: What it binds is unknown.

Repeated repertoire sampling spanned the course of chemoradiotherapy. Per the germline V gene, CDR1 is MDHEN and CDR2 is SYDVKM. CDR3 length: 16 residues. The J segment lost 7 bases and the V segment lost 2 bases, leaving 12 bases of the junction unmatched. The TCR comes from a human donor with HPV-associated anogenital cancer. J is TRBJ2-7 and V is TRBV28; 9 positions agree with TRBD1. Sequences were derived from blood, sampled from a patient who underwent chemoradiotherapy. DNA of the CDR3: TGTGCCAGCAGTTTACTCGTTAATACGGGACAGGGTGAGCAGTACTTC. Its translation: CASSLLVNTGQGEQYF.